This is a list of T cell receptor beta chains from one sample in a study of sequential checkpoint blockade in melanoma. Sequenced by immunoSEQ multiplex PCR; TCRdb stores in-frame clones only, minus some. The sample carries more than 5,000 clones, roughly a quarter recorded once. Sequenced material: tumor tissue (inferred from file names), taken from a patient given nivolumab and ipilimumab in sequence. These TCRs come from a human donor with melanoma. The CDR3 runs from the conserved cysteine through the conserved F or W. D genes are given only for firm matches. Not every row has a clone size; where given, it reads once, few, many or a size class.

j_gene: TRBJ2-5
abundance: once
v_gene: TRBV18
d_gene: NA
CDR3nt: TGTGCCAGCTCACCACCGGACGAGACCCAGTACTTC
CDR3aa: CASSPPDETQYF

j_gene: TRBJ2-5
abundance: NA
v_gene: TRBV6-8
d_gene: TRBD2
CDR3nt: TGTGCCAGCATCCAAAACGGACTAGCGGGAGGTATACAAGAGACCCAGTACTTC
CDR3aa: CASIQNGLAGGIQETQYF

j_gene: TRBJ1-1
abundance: medium-sized
v_gene: TRBV11-3
d_gene: NA
CDR3nt: TGTGCCAGCAGCTTACGGGCCGGACAACCGAACACTGAAGCTTTCTTT
CDR3aa: CASSLRAGQPNTEAFF

j_gene: TRBJ1-3
abundance: few
v_gene: TRBV18
d_gene: NA
CDR3nt: TGTGCCAGCTCACCATGGATCCAGGGCTCTGGAAACACCATATATTTT
CDR3aa: CASSPWIQGSGNTIYF

j_gene: TRBJ2-1
abundance: once
v_gene: TRBV10-1
d_gene: NA
CDR3nt: TGCGCCAGCAGTGTTGTCCATGAGCAGTTCTTC
CDR3aa: CASSVVHEQFF

j_gene: TRBJ2-5
abundance: once
v_gene: TRBV15
d_gene: TRBD1
CDR3nt: TGTGCCACCAGCAGTGAGGGACAGGGGCTACAAGAGACCCAGTACTTC
CDR3aa: CATSSEGQGLQETQYF

j_gene: TRBJ1-2
abundance: medium-sized
v_gene: TRBV6-8
d_gene: NA
CDR3nt: TGTGCCAGCCACCCTGGGCGGGGTGGCTACACCTTC
CDR3aa: CASHPGRGGYTF

j_gene: TRBJ1-1
abundance: few
v_gene: TRBV28
d_gene: NA
CDR3nt: TGTGCCAGCAGTCTCTCCGGCTCCATGAACACTGAAGCTTTCTTT
CDR3aa: CASSLSGSMNTEAFF

j_gene: TRBJ2-3
abundance: many
v_gene: TRBV11-3
d_gene: TRBD2
CDR3nt: TGTGCCAGCAGCAGGGAGGGAATCGCAGATACGCAGTATTTT
CDR3aa: CASSREGIADTQYF

j_gene: TRBJ2-7
abundance: few
v_gene: TRBV15
d_gene: NA
CDR3nt: TGTGCCACCAGCAGATCGAAGGGGGGGGACGAGCAGTACTTC
CDR3aa: CATSRSKGGDEQYF

j_gene: TRBJ2-1
abundance: NA
v_gene: TRBV18
d_gene: TRBD2
CDR3nt: TGTGCCAGCTCGCCGCAAATTGGGACTAGCGGGAGGGCCCTCTACTACAATGAGCAGTTCTTC
CDR3aa: CASSPQIGTSGRALYYNEQFF

j_gene: TRBJ1-2
abundance: many
v_gene: TRBV11-3
d_gene: TRBD1
CDR3nt: TGTGCCAGCAGCTTCCTAGGACAGGGGATAGGAGGCTACACCTTC
CDR3aa: CASSFLGQGIGGYTF

j_gene: TRBJ2-7
abundance: few
v_gene: TRBV9
d_gene: NA
CDR3nt: TGTGCCAGCAGCTATGGGTCTTCCTACGAGCAGTACTTC
CDR3aa: CASSYGSSYEQYF

j_gene: TRBJ1-3
abundance: many
v_gene: TRBV11-3
d_gene: NA
CDR3nt: TGTGCCAGCAGCCCGTGGGCCGCGAGCTCTGGAAACACCATATATTTT
CDR3aa: CASSPWAASSGNTIYF

j_gene: TRBJ1-5
abundance: few
v_gene: TRBV28
d_gene: NA
CDR3nt: TGTGCCAGCAGCCCAACAGGGTATAGCAATCAGCCCCAGCATTTT
CDR3aa: CASSPTGYSNQPQHF

j_gene: TRBJ2-3
abundance: NA
v_gene: TRBV30
d_gene: TRBD2
CDR3nt: TGTGCCTCCAGGGGACTAGCGGGAGAAATGTGGGAAACAGATACGCAGTATTTT
CDR3aa: CASRGLAGEMWETDTQYF

j_gene: TRBJ1-5
abundance: NA
v_gene: TRBV10-3
d_gene: TRBD1
CDR3nt: TGTGCCATCAGTGAGGACAGGGCGACTAATCAGCCCCAGCATTTT
CDR3aa: CAISEDRATNQPQHF

j_gene: TRBJ2-1
abundance: few
v_gene: TRBV23-1
d_gene: NA
CDR3nt: TGCGCCAGCAGCTCCCCACGGTACAATGAGCAGTTCTTC
CDR3aa: CASSSPRYNEQFF

j_gene: TRBJ2-2
abundance: NA
v_gene: TRBV15
d_gene: TRBD1
CDR3nt: TGTGCCACCTCGGGGACAGGGGATGTCGGGGAGCTGTTTTTT
CDR3aa: CATSGTGDVGELFF

j_gene: TRBJ2-1
abundance: NA
v_gene: TRBV19
d_gene: TRBD2
CDR3nt: TGTGCCAGTAGTACGGGTCTAGCGGGAGGGCATCAGGAGGATGAGCAGTTCTTC
CDR3aa: CASSTGLAGGHQEDEQFF

j_gene: TRBJ2-1
abundance: NA
v_gene: TRBV6-8
d_gene: TRBD1
CDR3nt: TGTGCCAGCAGACGACAGGGAGATGGCAATGAGCAGTTCTTC
CDR3aa: CASRRQGDGNEQFF

j_gene: TRBJ2-3
abundance: NA
v_gene: TRBV11-3
d_gene: TRBD2
CDR3nt: TGTGCCAGCAGCTTAGAGCTAGCGGGGGGGGTAGATACGCAGTATTTT
CDR3aa: CASSLELAGGVDTQYF

j_gene: TRBJ2-7
abundance: NA
v_gene: TRBV5-1
d_gene: NA
CDR3nt: TGCGCCAGCAGCTTGGACCCCTTAGGGTACGAGCAGTACTTC
CDR3aa: CASSLDPLGYEQYF

j_gene: TRBJ2-1
abundance: NA
v_gene: TRBV14
d_gene: TRBD1
CDR3nt: TGTGCCAGCTCTCCGGGACAGGGGGCTTATGAGCAGTTCTTC
CDR3aa: CASSPGQGAYEQFF

j_gene: TRBJ2-1
abundance: NA
v_gene: TRBV10-2
d_gene: NA
CDR3nt: TGCGCCAGCAGTACGAACCTCCACGGACGCTCCTACAATGAGCAGTTCTTC
CDR3aa: CASSTNLHGRSYNEQFF

j_gene: TRBJ2-5
abundance: NA
v_gene: TRBV28
d_gene: NA
CDR3nt: TGTGCCAGCAGTTTAGGGGAAGAGACCCAGTACTTC
CDR3aa: CASSLGEETQYF

j_gene: TRBJ1-1
abundance: NA
v_gene: TRBV6-8
d_gene: NA
CDR3nt: TGTGCCAGCAGTTACCCGGGACAAGCCCGCGCCACTGAAGCTTTCTTT
CDR3aa: CASSYPGQARATEAFF

j_gene: TRBJ2-2
abundance: NA
v_gene: TRBV9
d_gene: NA
CDR3nt: TGTGCCAGCATGCACGACTCCCCCCCCTCCGGGGAGCTGTTTTTT
CDR3aa: CASMHDSPPSGELFF

j_gene: TRBJ2-7
abundance: few
v_gene: TRBV30
d_gene: TRBD1
CDR3nt: TGTGCCTGGAGGAACCGGGACAGGACCTACGAGCAGTACTTC
CDR3aa: CAWRNRDRTYEQYF

j_gene: TRBJ2-7
abundance: few
v_gene: TRBV29-1
d_gene: TRBD2
CDR3nt: TGCAGCGTTGATGGCGGGAGTCGGTACGAGCAGTACTTC
CDR3aa: CSVDGGSRYEQYF

j_gene: TRBJ2-1
abundance: NA
v_gene: TRBV6-8
d_gene: NA
CDR3nt: TGTGCCAGCAGCGGCGCTGATGACAATGAGCAGTTCTTC
CDR3aa: CASSGADDNEQFF

j_gene: TRBJ1-4
abundance: few
v_gene: TRBV19
d_gene: TRBD1
CDR3nt: TGTGCCAGTAGACAGGGGCACGCCAAAAAACTGTTTTTT
CDR3aa: CASRQGHAKKLFF